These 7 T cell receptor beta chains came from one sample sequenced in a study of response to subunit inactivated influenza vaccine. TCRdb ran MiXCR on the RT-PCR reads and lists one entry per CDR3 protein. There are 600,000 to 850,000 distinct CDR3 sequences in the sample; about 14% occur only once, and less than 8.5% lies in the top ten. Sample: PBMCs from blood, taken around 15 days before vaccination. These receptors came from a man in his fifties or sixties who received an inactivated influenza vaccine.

CDR3 in DNA: TGTGCCAGCAGTGATTTGGGAGGATCAGCTAGGGAGCAGTACTTC. It translates to CASSDLGGSAREQYF. This chain joins TRBV25-1 and TRBJ2-7, with D perhaps matching TRBD2 (6 bases). There are 15 residues in the CDR3. The germline CDR1 and CDR2 sequences are MGHDK and SYGVNS. Trimming left V 3 bases short and J 7 bases short, with 19 bases between.

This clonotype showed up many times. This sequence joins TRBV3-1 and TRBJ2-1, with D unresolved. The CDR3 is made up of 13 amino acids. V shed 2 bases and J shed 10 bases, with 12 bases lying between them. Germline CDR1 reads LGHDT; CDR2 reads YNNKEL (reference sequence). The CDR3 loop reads CASSQNPPIEQFF. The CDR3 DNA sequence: TGTGCCAGCAGCCAAAACCCCCCAATAGAGCAGTTCTTC.

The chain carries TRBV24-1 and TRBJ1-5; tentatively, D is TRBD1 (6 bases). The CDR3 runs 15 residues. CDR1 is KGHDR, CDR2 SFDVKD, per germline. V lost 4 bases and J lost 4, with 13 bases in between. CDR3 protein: CATSETNRDNQPQHF. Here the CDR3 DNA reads TGTGCCACCAGTGAGACCAACAGGGATAATCAGCCCCAGCATTTT.

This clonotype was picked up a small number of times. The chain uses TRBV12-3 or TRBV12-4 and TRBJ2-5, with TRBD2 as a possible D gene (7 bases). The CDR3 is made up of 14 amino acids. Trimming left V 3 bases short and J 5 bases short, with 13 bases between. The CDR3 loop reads CASSFVGGGETQYF. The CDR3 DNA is TGTGCCAGCAGTTTCGTGGGGGGGGGCGAGACCCAGTACTTC.

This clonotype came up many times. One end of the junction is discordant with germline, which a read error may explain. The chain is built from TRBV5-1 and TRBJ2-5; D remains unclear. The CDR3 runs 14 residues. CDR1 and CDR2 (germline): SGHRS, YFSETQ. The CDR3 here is CASSLGRIQETQYF. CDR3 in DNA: TGTGCCAGCTCTTTAGGGCGAATTCAAGAGACCCAGTACTTC. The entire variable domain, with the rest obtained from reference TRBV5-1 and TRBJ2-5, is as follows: KAGVTQTPRYLIKTRGQQVTLSCSPISGHRSVSWYQQTPGQGLQFLFEYFSETQRNKGNFPGRFSGRQFSNSRSEMNVSTLELGDSALYLCASSLGRIQETQYFGPGTRLLVL.

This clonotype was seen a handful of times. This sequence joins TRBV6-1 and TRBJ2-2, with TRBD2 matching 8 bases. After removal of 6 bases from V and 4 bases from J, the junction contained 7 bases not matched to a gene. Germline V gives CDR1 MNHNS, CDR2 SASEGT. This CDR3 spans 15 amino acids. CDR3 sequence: CASRSHRGGTGELFF. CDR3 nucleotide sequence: TGTGCCAGCAGATCCCATCGGGGGGGCACCGGGGAGCTGTTTTTT.

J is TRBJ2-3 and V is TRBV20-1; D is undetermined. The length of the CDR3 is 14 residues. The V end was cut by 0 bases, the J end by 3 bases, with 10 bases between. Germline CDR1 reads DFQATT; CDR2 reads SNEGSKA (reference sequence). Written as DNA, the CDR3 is TGCAGTGCTAGAGATCATTATAGGACAGATACGCAGTATTTT. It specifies CSARDHYRTDTQYF.